Here is one TCR beta chain with its context. The antigen is undetermined. The source of the sample is a study of cytomegalovirus exposure and HLA in healthy donors. In the study overall: About 85 million unique TCRs from HLA-typed donors were held in an early release of data.

Amplification used 60 Vbeta primers and 13 Jbeta primers. Clones were read by immunoSEQ multiplex PCR, and TCRdb kept only the in-frame ones, dropping some. Here the sample table reports approximately 110,000 clones. Study-level points and caveats: One variant, a missense change in DCLRE1C, was linked in a later analysis to TCR beta V- and J-gene trimming.

This CDR3 comprises 16 residues. Germline V gene sequence: CDR1 LNHDA, CDR2 SQIVND (reference sequence). Trimming took 7 bases from V and 0 from J; bases not matched to a gene: 9. Material: PBMCs. The sequence was collected from a man aged 18 to 35 in good health and CMV-seronegative. The chain carries TRBV19 and TRBJ1-5; 7 bases agree with TRBD1. CDR3 residues: CASTPPGTASNQPQHF. For the CDR3, the DNA is TGTGCCAGTACCCCGCCAGGGACAGCTAGCAATCAGCCCCAGCATTTT.